Detailed here is one T cell receptor beta chain. Its antigen is undetermined. TCRdb called the reads again in MiXCR, with one record for every CDR3 protein. The sample lists approximately 770,000 distinct CDR3 sequences, about 28% occurring once. Germline assignment: CDR1 MGHRA and CDR2 YSYEKL. J lost 1 base, V lost 0 bases, and 4 bases had no gene match. CDR3 length equals 17 residues. The sample belongs to a study of T cell repertoires in cytomegalovirus infection. Study-wide context: As its CMV epitopes, the study selected recently identified HLA-C-restricted and well-studied HLA-B-restricted targets. In public TCR beta signatures, there were indications of both CMV infection and matching HLA type.

General study findings and limits: Dominant in the ex vivo response were TCR beta clonotypes restricted by HLA-C and specific for CMV.

The sequencing here drew on cultured CD8+ T cells from PBMCs, taken from culture after CMV antigen stimulation. The sequence was collected from a human donor in good health (CMV status not recorded). Some clones in this sample may be carry-over from other donors' samples. V usage is TRBV4-1 and J usage is TRBJ2-1, with 9 positions matching TRBD1. CDR3 protein: CASSQEEGQGSYNEQFF. The CDR3 nucleotides read TGCGCCAGCAGCCAAGAGGAGGGACAGGGATCCTACAATGAGCAGTTCTTC.